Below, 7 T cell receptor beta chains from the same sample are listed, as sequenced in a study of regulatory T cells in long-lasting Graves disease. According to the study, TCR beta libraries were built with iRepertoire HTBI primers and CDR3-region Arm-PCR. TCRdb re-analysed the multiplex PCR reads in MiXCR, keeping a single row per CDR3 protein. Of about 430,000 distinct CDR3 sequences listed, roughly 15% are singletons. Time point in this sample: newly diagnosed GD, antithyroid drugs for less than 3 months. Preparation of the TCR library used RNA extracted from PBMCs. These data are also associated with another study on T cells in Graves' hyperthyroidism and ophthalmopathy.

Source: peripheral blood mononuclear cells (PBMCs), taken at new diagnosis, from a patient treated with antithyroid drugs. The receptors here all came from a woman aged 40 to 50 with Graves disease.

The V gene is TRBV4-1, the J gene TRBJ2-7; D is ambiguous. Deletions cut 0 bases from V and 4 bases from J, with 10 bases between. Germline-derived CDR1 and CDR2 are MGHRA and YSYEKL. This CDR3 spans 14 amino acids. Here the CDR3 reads CASSQEPLGYEQYF. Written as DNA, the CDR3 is TGCGCCAGCAGCCAAGAGCCCCTAGGGTACGAGCAGTACTTC.

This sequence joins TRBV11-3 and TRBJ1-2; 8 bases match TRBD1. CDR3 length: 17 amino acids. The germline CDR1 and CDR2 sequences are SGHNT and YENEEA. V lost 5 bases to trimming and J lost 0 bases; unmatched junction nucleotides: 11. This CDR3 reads CASSLRTGRFTNYGYTF. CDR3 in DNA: TGTGCCAGCAGCCTCCGGACAGGGCGATTTACTAACTATGGCTACACCTTC. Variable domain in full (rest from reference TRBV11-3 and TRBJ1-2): EAGVVQSPRYKIIEKKQPVAFWCNPISGHNTLYWYLQNLGQGPELLIRYENEEAVDDSQLPKDRFSAERLKGVDSTLKIQPAELGDSAVYLCASSLRTGRFTNYGYTFGSGTRLTVV.

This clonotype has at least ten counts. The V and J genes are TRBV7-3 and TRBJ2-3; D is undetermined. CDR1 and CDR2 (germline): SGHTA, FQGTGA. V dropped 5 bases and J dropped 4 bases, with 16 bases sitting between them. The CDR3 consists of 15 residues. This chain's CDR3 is CASSPRTEWADTQYF. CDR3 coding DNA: TGTGCCAGCAGCCCACGGACCGAGTGGGCAGATACGCAGTATTTT. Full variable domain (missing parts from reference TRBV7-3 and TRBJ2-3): GAGVSQTPSNKVTEKGKYVELRCDPISGHTALYWYRQSLGQGPEFLIYFQGTGAADDSGLPNDRFFAVRPEGSVSTLKIQRTERGDSAVYLCASSPRTEWADTQYFGPGTRLTVL.

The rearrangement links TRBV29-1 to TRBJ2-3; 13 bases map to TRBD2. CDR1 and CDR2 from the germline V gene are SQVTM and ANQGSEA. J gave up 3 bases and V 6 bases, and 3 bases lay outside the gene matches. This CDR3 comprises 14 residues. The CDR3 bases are TGCAGCGTCGGACTAGCGGGAGTAACAGATACGCAGTATTTT. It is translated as CSVGLAGVTDTQYF.

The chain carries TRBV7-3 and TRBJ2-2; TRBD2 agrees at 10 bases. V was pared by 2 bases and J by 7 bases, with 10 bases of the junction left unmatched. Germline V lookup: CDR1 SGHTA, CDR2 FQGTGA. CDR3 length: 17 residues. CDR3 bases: TGTGCCAGCAGCTTATTGGGACTAGCGCATGCAGGCGGGGAGCTGTTTTTT. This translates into CASSLLGLAHAGGELFF.

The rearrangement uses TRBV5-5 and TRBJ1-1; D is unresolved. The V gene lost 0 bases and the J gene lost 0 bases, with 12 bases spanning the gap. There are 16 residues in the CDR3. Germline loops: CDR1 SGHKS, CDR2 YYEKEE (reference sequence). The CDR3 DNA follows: TGTGCCAGCAGCTTGGTCCAGTGGCCCGTGAACACTGAAGCTTTCTTT. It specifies CASSLVQWPVNTEAFF. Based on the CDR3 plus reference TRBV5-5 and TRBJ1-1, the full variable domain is DAGVTQSPTHLIKTRGQQVTLRCSPISGHKSVSWYQQVLGQGPQFIFQYYEKEERGRGNFPDRFSARQFPNYSSELNVNALLLGDSALYLCASSLVQWPVNTEAFFGQGTRLTVV.

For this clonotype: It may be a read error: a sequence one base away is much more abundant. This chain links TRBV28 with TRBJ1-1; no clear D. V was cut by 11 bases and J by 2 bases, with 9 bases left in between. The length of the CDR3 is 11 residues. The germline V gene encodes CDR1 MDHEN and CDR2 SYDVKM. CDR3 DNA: TGTGCCGCCAGAGCTAACACTGAAGCTTTCTTT. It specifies CAARANTEAFF.